This T cell receptor (beta chain) was retrieved from a study of response to subunit inactivated influenza vaccine. A single record per CDR3 protein comes from TCRdb applying MiXCR to the RT-PCR reads. The sample lists fewer than 750,000 distinct CDR3 sequences; approximately 15% were seen once. The V gene lost 2 bases and the J gene lost 4 bases, with 6 bases spanning the gap. CDR3 size: 13 residues. Germline V gives CDR1 LGHDT, CDR2 YNNKEL (reference sequence). This clonotype was recorded at least ten times. This receptor was taken from a man aged 50 or older who received an inactivated influenza vaccine. The gene calls are TRBV3-1 and TRBJ1-3, with D unclear. The sequenced sample was PBMCs from blood, obtained approximately 12 days after vaccination. The CDR3 sequence: CASSQYSGNTIYF. In DNA, the CDR3 is TGTGCCAGCAGCCAATATTCCGGAAACACCATATATTTT.